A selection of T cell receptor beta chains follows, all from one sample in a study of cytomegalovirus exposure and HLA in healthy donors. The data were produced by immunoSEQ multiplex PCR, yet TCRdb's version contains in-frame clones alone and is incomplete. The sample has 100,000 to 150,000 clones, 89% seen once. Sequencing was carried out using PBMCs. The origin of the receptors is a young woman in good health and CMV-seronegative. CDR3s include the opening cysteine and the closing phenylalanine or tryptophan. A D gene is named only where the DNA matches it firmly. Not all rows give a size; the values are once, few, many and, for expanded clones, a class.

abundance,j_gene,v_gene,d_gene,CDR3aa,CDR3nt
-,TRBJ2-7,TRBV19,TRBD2,CASSNIGLAGVYEQYF,TGTGCCAGTAGTAACATCGGACTAGCGGGAGTCTACGAGCAGTACTTC
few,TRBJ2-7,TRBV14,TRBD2,CASSQIAGGEQYF,TGTGCCAGCAGCCAAATAGCGGGAGGCGAGCAGTACTTC
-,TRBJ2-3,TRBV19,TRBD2,CASSMGTSGITDTQYF,TGTGCCAGTAGTATGGGGACTAGCGGGATCACAGATACGCAGTATTTT
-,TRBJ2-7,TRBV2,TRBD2,CASSLLVGSGGSYEQYF,TGTGCCAGCAGTCTACTTGTGGGTAGCGGGGGTTCCTACGAGCAGTACTTC
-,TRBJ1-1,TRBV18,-,CASSPNTGRDTEAFF,TGTGCCAGCTCGCCGAACACAGGGAGGGACACTGAAGCTTTCTTT
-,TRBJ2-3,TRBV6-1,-,CASRLGLYTDTQYF,TGTGCCAGCAGACTGGGACTTTACACAGATACGCAGTATTTT
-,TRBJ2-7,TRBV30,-,CAWTRGTASYEQYF,TGTGCCTGGACCCGGGGGACAGCCTCCTACGAGCAGTACTTC
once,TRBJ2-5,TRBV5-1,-,CASSLSGPQETQYF,TGCGCCAGCAGCTTAAGCGGCCCACAAGAGACCCAGTACTTC
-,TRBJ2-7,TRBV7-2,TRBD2,CASSPLGLASAYEQYF,TGTGCCAGCAGCCCACTTGGACTAGCATCGGCCTACGAGCAGTACTTC
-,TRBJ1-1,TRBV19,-,CASSIVPGNTEAFF,TGTGCCAGTAGTATTGTACCGGGGAACACTGAAGCTTTCTTT
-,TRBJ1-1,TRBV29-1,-,CSVRLTAAAEAFF,TGCAGCGTCCGTCTGACAGCCGCAGCTGAAGCTTTCTTT
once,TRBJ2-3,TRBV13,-,CASSSLVGGGSTDTQYF,TGTGCCAGCAGCTCACTTGTCGGCGGAGGTAGCACAGATACGCAGTATTTT
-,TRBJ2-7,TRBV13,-,CASSLAGYEQYF,TGTGCCAGCAGCTTAGCCGGGTACGAGCAGTACTTC
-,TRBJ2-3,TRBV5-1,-,CASSSTASSTDTQYF,TGCGCCAGCAGCTCGACAGCCTCTAGCACAGATACGCAGTATTTT
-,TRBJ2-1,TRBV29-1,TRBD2,CSVDSGKVEQFF,TGCAGCGTTGATAGCGGGAAGGTTGAGCAGTTCTTC
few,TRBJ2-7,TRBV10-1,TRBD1,CASTRDRGDEQYF,TGCGCCAGCACGAGGGACAGGGGCGACGAGCAGTACTTC